A selection of T cell receptor beta chains follows, all from one sample in a study of blood T cell repertoires in COVID-19. Some clones are missing from TCRdb's copy, which holds only in-frame ones; the method was immunoSEQ multiplex PCR. In the table there are fewer than 300,000 clones, roughly nine tenths of which are singletons. The sample was peripheral blood. These receptors were collected from a woman in her thirties with COVID-19, enrolled during active disease. CDR3s include the opening cysteine and the closing phenylalanine or tryptophan. The order of the fields is V gene, J gene, clone size, CDR3 protein. For some rows the clone size is stated as once, few or many, or as a class when expanded; others skip it.

TRBV28	TRBJ2-7	NA	CASTRYEQYF
TRBV28	TRBJ1-5	NA	CASSFSLPQLQPQHF
TRBV7-2	TRBJ1-2	NA	CASSLTRGVTIGYTF
TRBV6-1	TRBJ1-5	NA	CASSERTGGRQPQHF
TRBV11-2	TRBJ1-1	NA	CASSSPGGGANTEAFF
TRBV28	TRBJ1-4	NA	CASSLRGLETNEKLFF
TRBV27	TRBJ1-6	NA	CASSFNPSYNSPLHF
TRBV6-5	TRBJ1-6	NA	CASTRGLVYNSPLHF
TRBV6-5	TRBJ1-2	NA	CASSYARELYGYTF
TRBV10-2	TRBJ2-1	NA	CASSFARDSYDNEQFF
TRBV12-5	TRBJ1-5	NA	CASGLWRQGVGNQPQHF
TRBV11-2	TRBJ2-7	NA	CASRPTSGANYEQYF
TRBV7-9	TRBJ2-2	NA	CASNRESGELFF
TRBV7-2	TRBJ1-5	NA	CASSAGAGNQPQHF
TRBV11-2	TRBJ2-4	NA	CASSLTPRMAGNIQYF
TRBV6-1	TRBJ1-2	NA	CASSEDLEADYGYTF
TRBV5-6	TRBJ2-7	NA	CASSLLLSYEQYF
TRBV12-3/TRBV12-4	TRBJ1-3	once	CASSRMGADTIYF
TRBV10-2	TRBJ2-3	NA	CAALRVGTDTQYF
TRBV5-1	TRBJ2-3	NA	CASSKSSGGLYTDTQYF
TRBV6-6	TRBJ2-3	NA	CASSYYQGSDTQYF
TRBV15	TRBJ2-1	NA	CATSPRIAGGSIYNEQFF
TRBV24-1	TRBJ2-1	NA	CATSGTGSYNEQFF
TRBV10-2	TRBJ2-5	many	CASSGTGGPAGTQYF
TRBV11-2	TRBJ1-2	few	CASSFTSLGQGAYGYTF
TRBV18	TRBJ1-2	NA	CASSPDRGSYTF
TRBV19	TRBJ1-1	NA	CAKNSTGNTEAFF
TRBV12-3/TRBV12-4	TRBJ2-2	NA	CASTPPNTGELFF
TRBV28	TRBJ1-5	NA	CASSPNGGQPQHF
TRBV5-1	TRBJ2-5	once	CASSFQGGGETQYF
TRBV5-5	TRBJ2-5	once	CASSLVGGGETQYF
TRBV19	TRBJ2-2	NA	CASRDVGGQGGTGELFF
TRBV7-2	TRBJ2-7	NA	CASSPRGAGGSYEQYF
TRBV7-9	TRBJ2-7	NA	CASSQTGAVTYEQYF
TRBV24-1	TRBJ2-5	few	CATSDSKSGGQETQYF
TRBV18	TRBJ2-7	NA	CASSPPGRGRYEQYF
TRBV4-2	TRBJ1-1	NA	CASSQYRGDTNTEAFF
TRBV27	TRBJ2-7	NA	CASSLYWSGQGFYEQYF
TRBV28	TRBJ1-2	NA	CASSRKPYGYTF
TRBV12-3/TRBV12-4	TRBJ2-5	NA	CASRITGLETQYF